Following are 14 T cell receptor beta chains from one sample sequenced in a study of T cell responses to AZD1222 COVID-19 vaccine. Using immunoSEQ multiplex PCR, the repertoire was profiled, and TCRdb retains in-frame clones only, with some absent. The sample contains approximately 110,000 clones, approximately 90% of which appear only once. This material consisted of peripheral blood, taken on day 0 of AZD1222 vaccination. These receptors were collected from an adult in good health.

The rearrangement links TRBV7-2 to TRBJ2-7; D possibly corresponds to TRBD2 (6 bases). From germline, CDR1 is SGHTA and CDR2 FQGNSA. V was trimmed by 6 bases and J by 0 bases, leaving 9 bases between them. This CDR3 has 13 residues. The CDR3 loop is CASSFGSSYEQYF. In DNA form, the CDR3 reads TGTGCCAGCAGTTTCGGGAGCTCCTACGAGCAGTACTTC.

V and J are TRBV7-9 and TRBJ1-2; possibly TRBD1 for D (5 bases). The CDR3 sequence is 14 residues long. V lost 0 bases and J lost 3, with 8 bases in between. CDR1 SEHNR and CDR2 FQNEAQ come from the germline V gene (reference sequence). The DNA of the CDR3 is TGTGCCAGCAGCTTAGCGGGGGAGTACTATGGCTACACCTTC. The encoded protein is CASSLAGEYYGYTF.

This chain connects TRBV19 to TRBJ2-6; D gene ambiguous. The V end was cut by 5 bases, the J end by 0 bases, with 20 bases between. In germline, CDR1 is LNHDA, CDR2 SQIVND (reference sequence). The length of the CDR3 is 19 residues. The CDR3 sequence: CASSSLPGGLGSGANVLTF. Here the CDR3 DNA reads TGTGCCAGTAGTTCCCTACCCGGCGGATTAGGCTCTGGGGCCAACGTCCTGACTTTC. Full variable domain (outside the CDR3, taken from reference TRBV19 and TRBJ2-6): DGGITQSPKYLFRKEGQNVTLSCEQNLNHDAMYWYRQDPGQGLRLIYYSQIVNDFQKGDIAEGYSVSREKKESFPLTVTSAQKNPTAFYLCASSSLPGGLGSGANVLTFGAGSRLTVL.

V gene TRBV5-1 combines with J gene TRBJ2-7; unclear D gene. The CDR3 sequence is 16 residues long. V was clipped by 2 bases and J by 6 bases, with 21 bases between them. CDR1 and CDR2 from the germline V gene are SGHRS and YFSETQ. The CDR3 nucleotides read TGCGCCAGCAGCTTAGGTCTCCGGGCCCAGGCCTCCGAGCAGTACTTC. Its translation is CASSLGLRAQASEQYF.

V gene TRBV10-1 combines with J gene TRBJ2-1; D gene unclear. The CDR3 spans 13 residues. Germline V CDR1 and CDR2: WNHNN, SYGVQD (reference sequence). The V gene lost 3 bases and the J gene lost 13 bases, with 16 bases spanning the gap. The chain's CDR3 is CASSDEERRRQFF. The CDR3 DNA reads as TGCGCCAGCAGTGATGAGGAGAGGCGCCGACAGTTCTTC.

This clone is medium-sized by share. This chain joins TRBV6-4 and TRBJ2-3; weak D call: TRBD2 (5 bases). CDR3 length: 15 residues. Trimming cost V 4 bases and J 4 bases, with 15 bases left between them. Germline CDR1 MRHNA, CDR2 SNTAGT. CDR3 amino acids: CASSADIEGPDTQYF. CDR3 nucleotides: TGTGCCAGCAGTGCCGACATAGAGGGTCCAGATACGCAGTATTTT.

The chain combines TRBV10-2 with TRBJ2-3, with TRBD2 identical over 7 bases. The CDR3 contains 14 residues. V lost 7 bases to trimming and J lost 6 bases; unmatched junction nucleotides: 10. The germline V gene has CDR1 WSHSY and CDR2 SAAADI. The CDR3 loop is CASTPASGPDTQYF. The CDR3 DNA sequence: TGCGCCAGCACCCCCGCTAGCGGTCCGGATACGCAGTATTTT.

The chain uses TRBV19 and TRBJ2-6, with D possibly matching TRBD2 (6 bases). The V end lost 3 bases, the J end lost 0 bases, and 12 bases lay between the germline ends. The CDR3 totals 17 residues. CDR1 and CDR2 (germline): LNHDA, SQIVND (reference sequence). The chain's CDR3 is CASSISIGGSGANVLTF. The CDR3 DNA sequence: TGTGCCAGTAGTATCTCTATCGGGGGCTCTGGGGCCAACGTCCTGACTTTC. The entire variable domain, with the rest obtained from reference TRBV19 and TRBJ2-6, is as follows: DGGITQSPKYLFRKEGQNVTLSCEQNLNHDAMYWYRQDPGQGLRLIYYSQIVNDFQKGDIAEGYSVSREKKESFPLTVTSAQKNPTAFYLCASSISIGGSGANVLTFGAGSRLTVL.

Only one count was recorded for this clone. The V call is TRBV5-4, the J call TRBJ2-3; 10 bases fit TRBD2. The CDR3 is 17 residues long. Germline loops: CDR1 SGHNT, CDR2 YYREEE (reference sequence). Trimming removed 2 bases from V and 1 base from J; junction bases left unmatched: 7. CDR3 nucleotides: TGTGCCAGCAGCTTAAAGCGGGGGGGCCAGGGCACAGATACGCAGTATTTT. The encoded protein is CASSLKRGGQGTDTQYF.

The chain uses TRBV10-3 and TRBJ1-6; 11 nucleotides line up with TRBD1. The V and J ends lost 5 bases and 0 bases, in that order; junction bases with no gene match: 9. From germline, CDR1 is ENHRY and CDR2 SYGVKD. This CDR3 is 19 amino acids long. CDR3 DNA sequence: TGTGCCATCAGTTTCAAGGGACAGGGGGTAGGCTCCTATAATTCACCCCTCCACTTT. Protein sequence: CAISFKGQGVGSYNSPLHF.

This clone showed up just once. The chain couples TRBV6-2 or TRBV6-3 to TRBJ2-5; TRBD1 matches 7 bases. CDR3 size: 16 residues. Germline CDR1 reads MNHEY; CDR2 reads SVGEGT. Losses at the gene ends were 0 bases for V and 4 bases for J; bases not matched to a gene: 8. CDR3 bases: TGTGCCAGCAGTTACTCGGTAACAGGGGATAGAGAGACCCAGTACTTC. Translated, it gives CASSYSVTGDRETQYF.

This clone is a singleton in its sample. The V and J genes are TRBV7-9 and TRBJ2-3; no firm D call. Germline values: CDR1 SEHNR, CDR2 FQNEAQ (reference sequence). The CDR3 length is 16 residues. Trimming took off 2 bases at V and 3 bases at J, with 15 bases between the two ends. The CDR3 loop reads CASSLMTALRTDTQYF. CDR3 nucleotides: TGTGCCAGCAGCTTAATGACCGCCTTGAGGACAGATACGCAGTATTTT.

The chain carries TRBV28 and TRBJ1-4, with a possible D match to TRBD1 (5 bases). Trimming cost V 5 bases and J 0 bases, with 16 bases left between them. Germline V gene data show CDR1 as MDHEN and CDR2 as SYDVKM. The CDR3 is 17 residues long. In nucleotides, the CDR3 is TGTGCCAGCAGTGGGTGGGACGGAGACACAACTAATGAAAAACTGTTTTTT. This sequence encodes CASSGWDGDTTNEKLFF.

A note on this clone: This specimen includes other DNA sequences encoding the same CDR3. CDR3: CASSFSTDTQYF. The CDR3 DNA reads TGTGCCAGCAGCTTTAGCACAGATACGCAGTATTTT. This chain uses TRBV5-4 with TRBJ2-3; no clear D gene. Germline V gives CDR1 SGHNT, CDR2 YYREEE (reference sequence). The CDR3 covers 12 residues. V gave up 2 bases and J gave up 0 bases, with 1 base separating them.